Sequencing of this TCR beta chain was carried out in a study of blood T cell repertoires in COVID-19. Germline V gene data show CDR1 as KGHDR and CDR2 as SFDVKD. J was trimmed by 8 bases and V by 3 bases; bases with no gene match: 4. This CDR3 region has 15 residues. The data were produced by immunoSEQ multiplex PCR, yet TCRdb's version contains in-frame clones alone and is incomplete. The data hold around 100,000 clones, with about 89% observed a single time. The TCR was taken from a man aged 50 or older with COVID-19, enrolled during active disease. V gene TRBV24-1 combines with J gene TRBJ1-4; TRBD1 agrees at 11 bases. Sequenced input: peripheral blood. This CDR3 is CATSDPRTGGEKLFF. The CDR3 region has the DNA TGTGCCACCAGTGATCCGCGGACAGGGGGCGAAAAACTGTTTTTT.